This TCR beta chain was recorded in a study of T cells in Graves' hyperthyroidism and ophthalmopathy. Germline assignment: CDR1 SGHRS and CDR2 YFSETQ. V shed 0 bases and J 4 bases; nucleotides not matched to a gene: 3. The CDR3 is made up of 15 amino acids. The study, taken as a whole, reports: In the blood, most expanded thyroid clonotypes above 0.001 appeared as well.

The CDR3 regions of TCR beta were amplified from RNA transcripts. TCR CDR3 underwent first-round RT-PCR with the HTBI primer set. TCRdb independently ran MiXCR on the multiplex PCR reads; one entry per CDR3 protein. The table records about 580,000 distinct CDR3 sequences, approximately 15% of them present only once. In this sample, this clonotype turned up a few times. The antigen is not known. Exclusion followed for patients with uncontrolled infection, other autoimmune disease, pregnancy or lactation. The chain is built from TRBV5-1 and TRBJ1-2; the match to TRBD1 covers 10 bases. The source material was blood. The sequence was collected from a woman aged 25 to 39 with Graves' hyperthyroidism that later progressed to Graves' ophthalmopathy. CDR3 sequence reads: CASSLEGQGRYGYTF. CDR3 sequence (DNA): TGCGCCAGCAGCTTGGAGGGACAGGGGCGCTATGGCTACACCTTC.